This T cell receptor (beta chain) was recovered during a study of blood T cell repertoires in COVID-19. V shed 4 bases, J shed 0 bases, and the junction held 2 bases outside the gene matches. This CDR3 has 15 amino acids. From germline, CDR1 is SGHRS and CDR2 YFSETQ. Original processing methods: Counts of nucleated cells, estimated from reference gene primer amplification, were obtained. The data were produced by immunoSEQ multiplex PCR, yet TCRdb's version contains in-frame clones alone and is incomplete. From that table come the V and J calls and clone size; the DNA was used to work out D and trimming. The data contain around 38,000 clones, roughly nine tenths of them singletons.

Material: peripheral blood. The rearrangement links TRBV5-1 to TRBJ2-3; 10 bases map to TRBD2. This sequence originates from a man between 60 and 70 years old with COVID-19, enrolled during active disease. In DNA form, the CDR3 reads TGCGCCAGCAGCGAGCGGGAGGGGAGCACAGATACGCAGTATTTT. Encoded protein: CASSEREGSTDTQYF.